Shown below are 18 T cell receptor beta chains from a single sample sequenced in a study of early T cells in non-severe SARS-CoV-2 infection. TCRdb ran MiXCR on the 5' RACE reads and lists one entry per CDR3 protein. In the table there are fewer than 30,000 distinct CDR3 sequences, 4% to 4.5% of which are singletons. Sequencing input: whole blood. These receptors all stem from an adult who was a healthcare worker with PCR-confirmed SARS-CoV-2 infection or an uninfected control (not recorded which).

This clonotype has at least ten counts. This sequence joins TRBV28 and TRBJ2-4; possibly TRBD1 for D (6 bases). Germline V gene data show CDR1 as MDHEN and CDR2 as SYDVKM. The CDR3 has 16 residues. V dropped 5 bases and J dropped 7 bases, with 21 bases sitting between them. The CDR3 loop reads CASSLNRDTSSNIQYF. CDR3 DNA sequence: TGTGCCAGCAGTCTAAACCGGGACACCAGTTCGAACATTCAGTACTTC.

The gene calls are TRBV2 and TRBJ1-2; 10 nucleotides agree with TRBD1. In germline, CDR1 is SNHLY, CDR2 FYNNEI. V shed 1 base, J shed 3 bases, and the junction held 5 bases outside the gene matches. The CDR3 totals 16 residues. The CDR3 DNA reads as TGTGCCAGCAGTGAAGTACGGGACAGGGGACACTATGGCTACACCTTC. Translation: CASSEVRDRGHYGYTF. The full variable domain, rest sourced from reference TRBV2 and TRBJ1-2, is EPEVTQTPSHQVTQMGQEVILRCVPISNHLYFYWYRQILGQKVEFLVSFYNNEISEKSEIFDDQFSVERPDGSNFTLKIRSTKLEDSAMYFCASSEVRDRGHYGYTFGSGTRLTVV.

This clonotype was seen many times. This chain connects TRBV19 to TRBJ1-1, with TRBD1 identical over 7 bases. CDR1 LNHDA and CDR2 SQIVND come from the germline V gene (reference sequence). The V segment lost 6 bases and the J segment 1 base; nucleotides outside the gene matches: 8. The CDR3 totals 15 residues. CDR3 residues: CASSPPWTGNTEAFF. The CDR3 region has the DNA TGTGCCAGTAGCCCCCCCTGGACAGGGAACACTGAAGCTTTCTTT.

The V call is TRBV6-2 or TRBV6-3, the J call TRBJ2-5; D is possibly TRBD1 or TRBD2 (6 bases each). V lost 2 bases to trimming and J lost 5 bases, with 15 bases between them. The CDR3 covers 15 residues. The germline CDR1 and CDR2 sequences are MNHEY and SVGEGT. Written as DNA, the CDR3 is TGTGCCAGCAGTTACCCCGGGGGCAGAAGGGAGACCCAGTACTTC. Amino acids: CASSYPGGRRETQYF.

The chain joins TRBV29-1 to TRBJ2-7; 8 positions agree with TRBD2. Trimming took 1 base from V and 2 from J; bases not matched to a gene: 10. Germline CDR1 SQVTM, CDR2 ANQGSEA. The CDR3 covers 16 residues. The chain's CDR3 is CSVEAAGGPKPYEQYF. The CDR3, as DNA: TGCAGCGTTGAAGCGGCGGGGGGTCCAAAACCCTACGAGCAGTACTTC.

In its sample, this clonotype was seen many times. V gene TRBV5-1 combines with J gene TRBJ1-1; D gene unclear. The CDR3 loop spans 16 amino acids. From germline, CDR1 is SGHRS and CDR2 YFSETQ. The V end lost 4 bases, the J end lost 1 base, and 17 bases lay between the germline ends. Written as DNA, the CDR3 is TGCGCCAGCAGCGTGACGCCCCCACGAGGGAACACTGAAGCTTTCTTT. Translation: CASSVTPPRGNTEAFF.

This clonotype showed up just a few times. The chain couples TRBV2 to TRBJ2-3; TRBD1 might be the D (6 bases). Germline CDR1 and CDR2: SNHLY and FYNNEI. The CDR3 is made up of 16 amino acids. The ends were cut back, 2 bases at V and 2 bases at J, with 14 bases in the middle. CDR3 DNA sequence: TGTGCCAGCAGTGAAAGGCAGGGGAAGGTCACAGATACGCAGTATTTT. Amino acids: CASSERQGKVTDTQYF.

There are many counts of this clonotype. The chain combines TRBV30 with TRBJ2-1, with D perhaps matching TRBD1 or TRBD2 (5 bases each). The V gene lost 2 bases and the J gene lost 4 bases, with 15 bases spanning the gap. This CDR3 region has 15 residues. The germline V gene has CDR1 GTSNPN and CDR2 SVGIG (reference sequence). CDR3 in amino acids: CAWSRDVSPYNEQFF. The CDR3, as DNA: TGTGCCTGGAGTCGGGACGTCTCACCGTACAATGAGCAGTTCTTC.

This clonotype was detected a few times. J is TRBJ2-2 and V is TRBV7-2, with unresolved D. Deletions cut 5 bases from V and 8 bases from J, with 6 bases between. Germline values: CDR1 SGHTA, CDR2 FQGNSA. This CDR3 is built from 11 residues. This CDR3 is CASSPLGELFF. CDR3 coding DNA: TGTGCCAGCAGCCCCCTTGGGGAGCTGTTTTTT. Full variable domain (outside the CDR3, taken from reference TRBV7-2 and TRBJ2-2): GAGVSQSPSNKVTEKGKDVELRCDPISGHTALYWYRQSLGQGLEFLIYFQGNSAPDKSGLPSDRFSAERTGGSVSTLTIQRTQQEDSAVYLCASSPLGELFFGEGSRLTVL.

About this clonotype itself: A much larger clone lies a single base off, so this may be a read error. CDR3 DNA: TGCGCCAGCAGCTTGGGGCACTCTGGGGCCAACGTCCTGACTTTC. Translating gives CASSLGHSGANVLTF. The chain joins TRBV5-1 to TRBJ2-6; D is unclear. Germline V gives CDR1 SGHRS, CDR2 YFSETQ. The CDR3 has 15 amino acids. V was cut by 0 bases and J by 0 bases, with 4 bases left in between.

This clonotype was counted at least ten times. This rearrangement joins TRBV2 to TRBJ1-2; D gene ambiguous. Germline V gene lookup returns CDR1 SNHLY and CDR2 FYNNEI. This CDR3 has 12 residues. The V end was cut by 6 bases, the J end by 4 bases, with 9 bases between. In DNA, the CDR3 is TGTGCCAGCAGATCAGCTCCCTATGGCTACACCTTC. As protein: CASRSAPYGYTF.

There are many counts of this clonotype. This chain joins TRBV3-1 and TRBJ2-2; tentative D call: TRBD1 (5 bases). Germline V CDR1 and CDR2: LGHDT, YNNKEL (reference sequence). The CDR3 runs to 14 residues. V was cut by 7 bases and J by 4 bases, with 13 bases left in between. CDR3 sequence reads: CASNSRASTGELFF. Here the CDR3 DNA reads TGTGCCAGCAATTCCAGGGCGTCCACCGGGGAGCTGTTTTTT.

This clonotype was detected ten times or more. This chain connects TRBV14 to TRBJ1-1; D unclear. With 4 bases removed from V and 8 bases from J, the gap between germline ends came to 14 bases. The CDR3 is made up of 13 amino acids. Germline V gene sequence: CDR1 SGHDN, CDR2 FVKESK. CDR3 loop: CASSLVFRSEAFF. The CDR3 DNA follows: TGTGCCAGCAGCCTTGTTTTCCGTTCGGAAGCTTTCTTT.

This clonotype was found a few times. The chain joins TRBV20-1 to TRBJ1-5; 7 bases are a match to TRBD1. The trim removed 7 bases at V and 3 bases at J, leaving 9 bases unmatched. The CDR3 sequence is 14 residues long. Germline-derived CDR1 and CDR2 are DFQATT and SNEGSKA (reference sequence). The CDR3 nucleotides read TGCAGTGTCGACGGGACAGTCGACAATCAGCCCCAGCATTTT. Translation: CSVDGTVDNQPQHF.

This clonotype came up many times. The chain is built from TRBV7-2 and TRBJ2-1, with a tentative D call TRBD1 (5 bases). Germline assignment: CDR1 SGHTA and CDR2 FQGNSA. CDR3 length: 15 amino acids. V was trimmed by 3 bases and J by 6 bases, leaving 15 bases between them. CDR3 region: CASSFRQTLGNEQFF. The CDR3 DNA is TGTGCCAGCAGCTTCCGACAGACCCTAGGCAATGAGCAGTTCTTC. Full variable domain (rest looked up from reference TRBV7-2 and TRBJ2-1): GAGVSQSPSNKVTEKGKDVELRCDPISGHTALYWYRQSLGQGLEFLIYFQGNSAPDKSGLPSDRFSAERTGGSVSTLTIQRTQQEDSAVYLCASSFRQTLGNEQFFGPGTRLTVL.

This clonotype occurred many times. This chain connects TRBV3-1 to TRBJ2-2; D gene unclear. V lost 1 base to trimming and J lost 0 bases, with 9 bases between them. CDR1 and CDR2 from the germline V gene are LGHDT and YNNKEL (reference sequence). This CDR3 comprises 16 residues. CDR3 in DNA: TGTGCCAGCAGCCAAGTACGACACTCGAACACCGGGGAGCTGTTTTTT. As protein: CASSQVRHSNTGELFF.

By sample share, this clonotype is medium-sized (0.01 to 0.1%). The V and J genes are TRBV4-2 and TRBJ2-1; 10 nucleotides line up with TRBD2. Germline V lookup: CDR1 LGHNA, CDR2 YNFKEQ. V lost 1 base and J lost 7; bases outside the gene matches: 4. This CDR3 spans 15 amino acids. The CDR3 DNA sequence: TGTGCCAGCAGCCAAGTAGCGGGGGGCAGAAATGAGCAGTTCTTC. It translates to CASSQVAGGRNEQFF.

This clonotype was seen at least ten times. The chain links TRBV6-1 to TRBJ2-3; TRBD2 is a possible D gene (5 bases). The CDR3 contains 16 residues. V lost 0 bases to trimming and J lost 2 bases, with 12 bases between them. Germline-derived CDR1 and CDR2 are MNHNS and SASEGT. The CDR3 coding sequence is TGTGCCAGCAGTGAAGCGACTCTAGCTCACACAGATACGCAGTATTTT. This encodes CASSEATLAHTDTQYF.